The next 23 T cell receptor beta chains were all read from a single sample in a study of T-cell memory formation after mild COVID-19. Via MiXCR, TCRdb re-called the 5' RACE reads, giving one row per CDR3 protein. Of about 290,000 distinct CDR3 sequences listed, about 16% were seen once; the top ten hold 22%. The sequenced sample was PBMCs or a T cell subset sorted from them (not recorded which). The source is a young man who had mild COVID-19 (a few samples of this study predate the infection). Cell type and time point are not known.

This clonotype has a handful of counts. The chain carries TRBV6-5 and TRBJ2-3; 9 bases are a match to TRBD2. This CDR3 spans 17 amino acids. With 2 bases clipped from V and 2 bases from J, the junction kept 8 bases outside the gene matches. The V gene's germline CDR1 is MNHEY and CDR2 SVGAGI. The CDR3 region has the DNA TGTGCCAGCAGTTACGGCCTAGCGGGGACTTCCACAGATACGCAGTATTTT. Its protein is CASSYGLAGTSTDTQYF.

This clonotype was detected only a few times. The J gene is TRBJ1-4, the V gene TRBV15; D gene uncertain. V was shortened by 0 bases and J by 6 bases, with 11 bases between the two germline ends. This CDR3 spans 15 amino acids. Germline loops: CDR1 LNHNV, CDR2 YYDKDF (reference sequence). The CDR3 DNA reads TGTGCCACCAGCAGAGAAAAGGGCTTCGATGAAAAACTGTTTTTT. This gives the protein CATSREKGFDEKLFF. Filled out from reference TRBV15 and TRBJ1-4, the complete variable domain reads DAMVIQNPRYQVTQFGKPVTLSCSQTLNHNVMYWYQQKSSQAPKLLFHYYDKDFNNEADTPDNFQSRRPNTSFCFLDIRSPGLGDTAMYLCATSREKGFDEKLFFGSGTQLSVL.

The J gene is TRBJ1-6, the V gene TRBV12-3 or TRBV12-4, with TRBD1 matching 9 bases. The J segment lost 7 bases and the V segment lost 7 bases, leaving 8 bases of the junction unmatched. CDR3 length: 15 amino acids. The CDR3 is CASTWDRAGNSPLHF. As DNA, the CDR3 is TGTGCCAGCACCTGGGACAGGGCGGGGAATTCACCCCTCCACTTT.

This clonotype has a handful of counts. This rearrangement joins TRBV4-1 to TRBJ2-7, with 13 bases fitting TRBD2. CDR1 is MGHRA, CDR2 YSYEKL, per germline. The CDR3 contains 16 residues. The trim removed 4 bases at V and 3 bases at J, leaving 6 bases unmatched. The CDR3: CASSRGLAGDHYEQYV. Here the CDR3 DNA reads TGCGCCAGCAGCCGCGGACTAGCGGGGGACCACTACGAGCAGTACGTC.

This clonotype turned up a few times. J is TRBJ2-3 and V is TRBV7-9, with TRBD2 as a possible D gene (5 bases). CDR3 length: 16 amino acids. CDR1 is SEHNR, CDR2 FQNEAQ, per germline (reference sequence). The V end lost 2 bases, the J end lost 1 base, and 13 bases lay between the germline ends. CDR3 in amino acids: CASSLQARRRTDTQYF. The CDR3 nucleotides are TGTGCCAGCAGCTTACAGGCTAGGAGGCGCACAGATACGCAGTATTTT.

This clonotype turned up a few times. The chain recombines TRBV7-3 with TRBJ2-7; TRBD1 matches 9 bases. Germline values: CDR1 SGHTA, CDR2 FQGTGA. The J segment lost 5 bases and the V segment lost 5 bases, leaving 7 bases of the junction unmatched. This CDR3 region has 14 residues. Here the CDR3 DNA reads TGTGCCAGCAGCCCTGGGACAGGGAGCCACGAGCAGTACTTC. Amino acids: CASSPGTGSHEQYF.

The rearrangement joins TRBV7-8 to TRBJ2-2; 7 positions match TRBD2. V lost 2 bases and J lost 2; bases outside the gene matches: 5. Looked up from germline, CDR1 is SGHVS and CDR2 is FQNEAQ. The CDR3 contains 16 residues. CDR3 nucleotides: TGTGCCAGCAGCTTATCCCAGCGGGGTAACACCGGGGAGCTGTTTTTT. It codes for CASSLSQRGNTGELFF. Drawing the rest from reference TRBV7-8 and TRBJ2-2, the complete variable domain is GAGVSQSPRYKVAKRGQDVALRCDPISGHVSLFWYQQALGQGPEFLTYFQNEAQLDKSGLPSDRFFAERPEGSVSTLKIQRTQQEDSAVYLCASSLSQRGNTGELFFGEGSRLTVL.

The CDR3 DNA is TGCAGTGCTAGTTATCGTTCCCAGCAGTACTTC. Protein sequence: CSASYRSQQYF. The V call is TRBV20-1, the J call TRBJ2-7; no reliable D call. This CDR3 comprises 11 residues. The V gene's germline CDR1 is DFQATT and CDR2 SNEGSKA (reference sequence). Trimming took off 3 bases at V and 8 bases at J, with 11 bases between the two ends.

This clonotype was counted many times. The chain employs TRBV12-3 or TRBV12-4 and TRBJ1-4, with D maybe TRBD1 (6 bases). The CDR3 is 13 amino acids. V was trimmed by 2 bases and J by 5 bases, leaving 6 bases between them. CDR3: CASSLRGNEKLFF. CDR3 coding DNA: TGTGCCAGCAGTTTAAGGGGGAATGAAAAACTGTTTTTT.

Points on this clonotype: The germline gene is not matched at one end of the junction; a read error may be the cause. The chain joins TRBV10-3 to TRBJ2-1, with 8 bases fitting TRBD1. This CDR3 region has 15 residues. From germline, CDR1 is ENHRY and CDR2 SYGVKD. Here the CDR3 reads CAISDQGAASNDQFF. CDR3 DNA: TGTGCCATCAGTGACCAGGGGGCTGCGAGCAATGACCAGTTCTTC.

This chain connects TRBV20-1 to TRBJ1-4; D uncertain. CDR1 DFQATT and CDR2 SNEGSKA come from the germline V gene (reference sequence). The V end was cut by 0 bases, the J end by 8 bases, with 7 bases between. The CDR3 is 12 amino acids. In nucleotides, the CDR3 is TGCAGTGCTAGAGATCTGAACGAAAAACTGTTTTTT. Translation: CSARDLNEKLFF.

This clonotype was counted a few times. The chain uses TRBV11-2 and TRBJ1-1; D might be TRBD1 (5 bases). Trimming removed 7 bases from V and 7 bases from J, with 16 bases in between. Looked up from germline, CDR1 is SGHAT and CDR2 is FQNNGV. This CDR3 spans 13 amino acids. CDR3 amino acids: CASNKGRGLEAFF. CDR3 nucleotides: TGTGCCAGCAACAAGGGGAGGGGACTTGAAGCTTTCTTT.

V and J are TRBV24-1 and TRBJ2-1; possible D gene TRBD1, 6 bases. The V end lost 5 bases, the J end lost 5 bases, and 9 bases lay between the germline ends. Germline V gene data show CDR1 as KGHDR and CDR2 as SFDVKD. This CDR3 has 13 amino acids. The DNA for the CDR3 is TGTGCCACCAGTGTGACAGGAAACAATGAGCAGTTCTTC. Translating gives CATSVTGNNEQFF.

A few counts support this clonotype. V usage is TRBV4-1 and J usage is TRBJ1-5; D ambiguous. Germline V gives CDR1 MGHRA, CDR2 YSYEKL. The CDR3 contains 16 residues. V lost 5 bases to trimming and J lost 5 bases, with 19 bases between them. The CDR3 DNA sequence: TGCGCCAGCAGCTACCCGGGGAGGGAGATACATCAGCCCCAGCATTTT. It translates to CASSYPGREIHQPQHF.

This clonotype appeared many times. This chain connects TRBV7-6 to TRBJ2-3; D ambiguous. V lost 5 bases and J 1 base, leaving 19 bases between the germline ends. The CDR3 has 17 residues. Germline V gene data show CDR1 as SGHVS and CDR2 as FNYEAQ. CDR3 sequence (DNA): TGTGCCAGCAGCCTCCGATCTTCACTCCCCGGCACAGATACGCAGTATTTT. Protein product: CASSLRSSLPGTDTQYF. Combining the CDR3 with reference TRBV7-6 and TRBJ2-3 gives the whole variable domain GAGVSQSPRYKVTKRGQDVALRCDPISGHVSLYWYRQALGQGPEFLTYFNYEAQQDKSGLPNDRFSAERPEGSISTLTIQRTEQRDSAMYRCASSLRSSLPGTDTQYFGPGTRLTVL.

V and J are TRBV6-5 and TRBJ2-7; 11 bases fit TRBD1. The germline V gene has CDR1 MNHEY and CDR2 SVGAGI. The length of the CDR3 is 16 residues. The V gene end was trimmed by 6 bases and the J gene end by 0 bases; junction bases not matched to a gene: 7. The CDR3 region is CASSWTGTGGSYEQYF. The DNA of the CDR3 is TGTGCCAGCAGCTGGACCGGGACAGGGGGCTCCTACGAGCAGTACTTC.

In this sample, this clonotype turned up a few times. The chain's CDR3 is CATSGSSYNSPLHF. CDR3 DNA: TGTGCCACCAGCGGGAGCTCCTATAATTCACCCCTCCACTTT. J is TRBJ1-6 and V is TRBV24-1, with no clear D. The CDR3 runs to 14 residues. CDR1 is KGHDR and CDR2 is SFDVKD in the germline V gene. V gave up 7 bases and J gave up 0 bases, with 6 bases separating them.

In its sample, this clonotype was seen a few times. The rearrangement links TRBV12-5 to TRBJ2-7; TRBD1 or TRBD2 may be the D gene (5 bases each). Trimming pared 6 bases from V and 2 bases from J, leaving 11 bases between. CDR1 and CDR2 (germline): LGHNT, FRNRAP. The CDR3 is 13 amino acids. The CDR3 region has the DNA TGTGCTAGTGGCTTTGGGACCCCCTACGAGCAGTACTTC. It translates to CASGFGTPYEQYF.

This clonotype was counted many times. This chain connects TRBV7-6 to TRBJ2-5, with D hard to call. Germline CDR1 and CDR2: SGHVS and FNYEAQ. The CDR3 runs 14 residues. Between the trimmed V and J ends, which lost 0 bases and 5 bases, there was a span of 10 bases. The CDR3 nucleotides read TGTGCCAGCAGCTTAGCGCAGAAATCGGAGACCCAGTACTTC. Translation gives CASSLAQKSETQYF.

The J gene is TRBJ1-2, the V gene TRBV5-1; 7 bases agree with TRBD1. Trimming cost V 4 bases and J 4 bases; bases outside gene matches: 7. The CDR3 sequence is 14 residues long. Germline V lookup: CDR1 SGHRS, CDR2 YFSETQ. The CDR3 DNA is TGCGCCAGCAGCAATAGGGGGCGTATCTATGGCTACACCTTC. Protein sequence: CASSNRGRIYGYTF.

In this sample, this clonotype turned up a few times. This rearrangement joins TRBV29-1 to TRBJ2-1, with TRBD1 matching 7 bases. The germline V gene encodes CDR1 SQVTM and CDR2 ANQGSEA. Trimming at V came to 6 bases and at J to 5 bases, leaving 16 bases not matched to a gene. The CDR3 contains 16 residues. Here the CDR3 reads CSVPPRTGLGNNEQFF. Here the CDR3 DNA reads TGCAGCGTACCACCCCGGACAGGCCTGGGGAACAATGAGCAGTTCTTC.

The chain is built from TRBV6-5 and TRBJ2-1; no clear D. Germline CDR1 is MNHEY and CDR2 is SVGAGI. There are 15 residues in the CDR3. Trimming shortened V by 0 bases and J by 2 bases, and 8 bases separated the two germline ends. Written as DNA, the CDR3 is TGTGCCAGCAGTTACTCGCCAGGAACCTACAATGAGCAGTTCTTC. Its protein product is CASSYSPGTYNEQFF.

J is TRBJ2-1 and V is TRBV5-1; weak D call: TRBD2 (6 bases). CDR3 length: 16 residues. Germline-derived CDR1 and CDR2 are SGHRS and YFSETQ. V lost 5 bases and J 3 bases, leaving 18 bases between the germline ends. CDR3 residues: CASSGGVRPVYNEQFF. CDR3 nucleotides: TGCGCCAGCAGTGGCGGGGTCAGGCCAGTCTACAATGAGCAGTTCTTC.